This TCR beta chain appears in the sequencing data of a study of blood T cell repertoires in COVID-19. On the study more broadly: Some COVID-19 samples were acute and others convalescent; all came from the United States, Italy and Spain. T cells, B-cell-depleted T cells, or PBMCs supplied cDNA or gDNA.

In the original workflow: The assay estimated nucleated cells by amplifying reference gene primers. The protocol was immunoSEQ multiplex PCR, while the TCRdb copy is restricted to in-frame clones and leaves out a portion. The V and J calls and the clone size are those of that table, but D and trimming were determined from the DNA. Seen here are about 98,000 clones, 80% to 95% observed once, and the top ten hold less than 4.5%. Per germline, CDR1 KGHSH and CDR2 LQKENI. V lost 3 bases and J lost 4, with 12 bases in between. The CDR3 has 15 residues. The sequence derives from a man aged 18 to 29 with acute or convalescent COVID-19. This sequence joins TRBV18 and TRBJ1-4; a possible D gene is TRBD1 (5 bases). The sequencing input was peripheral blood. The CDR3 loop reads CASSPLQGGNEKLFF. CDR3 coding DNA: TGTGCCAGCTCACCCCTCCAGGGTGGTAATGAAAAACTGTTTTTT.